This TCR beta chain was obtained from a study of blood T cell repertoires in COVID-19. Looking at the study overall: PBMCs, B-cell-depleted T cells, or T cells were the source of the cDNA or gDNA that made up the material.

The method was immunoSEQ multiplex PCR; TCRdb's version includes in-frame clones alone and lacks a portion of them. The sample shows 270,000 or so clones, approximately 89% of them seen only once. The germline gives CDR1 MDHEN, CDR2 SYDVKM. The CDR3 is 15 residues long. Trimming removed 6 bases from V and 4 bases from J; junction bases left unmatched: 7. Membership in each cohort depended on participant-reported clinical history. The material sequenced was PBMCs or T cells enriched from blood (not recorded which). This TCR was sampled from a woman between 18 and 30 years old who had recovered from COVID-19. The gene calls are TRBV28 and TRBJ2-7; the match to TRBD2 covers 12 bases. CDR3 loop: CASRLAGGPRYEQYF. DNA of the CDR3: TGTGCCAGCAGGCTAGCGGGAGGGCCTCGGTACGAGCAGTACTTC.